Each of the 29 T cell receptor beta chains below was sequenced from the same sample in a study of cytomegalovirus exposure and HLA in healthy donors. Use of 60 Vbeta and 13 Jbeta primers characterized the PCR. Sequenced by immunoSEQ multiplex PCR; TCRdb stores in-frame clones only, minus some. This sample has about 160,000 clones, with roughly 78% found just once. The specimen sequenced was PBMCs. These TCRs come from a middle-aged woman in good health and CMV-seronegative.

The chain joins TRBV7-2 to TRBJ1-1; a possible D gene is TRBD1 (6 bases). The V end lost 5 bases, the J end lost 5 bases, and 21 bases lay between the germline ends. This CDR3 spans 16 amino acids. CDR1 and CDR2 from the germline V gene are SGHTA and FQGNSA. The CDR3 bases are TGTGCCAGCAGCCCATCTGACAGGAGAGGGATGACTGAAGCTTTCTTT. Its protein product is CASSPSDRRGMTEAFF. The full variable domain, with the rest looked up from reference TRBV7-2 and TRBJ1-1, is GAGVSQSPSNKVTEKGKDVELRCDPISGHTALYWYRQSLGQGLEFLIYFQGNSAPDKSGLPSDRFSAERTGGSVSTLTIQRTQQEDSAVYLCASSPSDRRGMTEAFFGQGTRLTVV.

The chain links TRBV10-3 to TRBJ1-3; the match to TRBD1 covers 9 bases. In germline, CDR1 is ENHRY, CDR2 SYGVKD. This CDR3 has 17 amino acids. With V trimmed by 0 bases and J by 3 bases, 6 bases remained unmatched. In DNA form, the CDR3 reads TGTGCCATCAGTGAGTCGGACAGGGGTCTCTTTGGAAACACCATATATTTT. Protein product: CAISESDRGLFGNTIYF.

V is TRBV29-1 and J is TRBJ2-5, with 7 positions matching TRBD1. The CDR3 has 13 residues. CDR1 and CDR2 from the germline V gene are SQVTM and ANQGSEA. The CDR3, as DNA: TGCAAGGGGGCGGACCCTAATGGGGTGACCCAGTACTTC. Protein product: CKGADPNGVTQYF.

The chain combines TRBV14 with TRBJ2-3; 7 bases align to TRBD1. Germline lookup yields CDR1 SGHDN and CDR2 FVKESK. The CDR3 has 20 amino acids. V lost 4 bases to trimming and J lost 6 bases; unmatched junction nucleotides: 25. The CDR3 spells CASSPPPRQGRGRMRDTQYF. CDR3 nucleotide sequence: TGTGCCAGCAGCCCACCCCCCCGACAGGGAAGGGGACGTATGAGGGATACGCAGTATTTT. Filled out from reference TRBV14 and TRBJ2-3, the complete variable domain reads EAGVTQFPSHSVIEKGQTVTLRCDPISGHDNLYWYRRVMGKEIKFLLHFVKESKQDESGMPNNRFLAERTGGTYSTLKVQPAELEDSGVYFCASSPPPRQGRGRMRDTQYFGPGTRLTVL.

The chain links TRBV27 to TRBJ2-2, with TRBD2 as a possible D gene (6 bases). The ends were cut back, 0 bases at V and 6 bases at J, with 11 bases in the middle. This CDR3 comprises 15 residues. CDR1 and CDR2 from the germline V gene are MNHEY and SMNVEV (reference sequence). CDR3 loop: CASSLSSGVPGELFF. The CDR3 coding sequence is TGTGCCAGCAGTTTATCTTCGGGAGTGCCCGGGGAGCTGTTTTTT.

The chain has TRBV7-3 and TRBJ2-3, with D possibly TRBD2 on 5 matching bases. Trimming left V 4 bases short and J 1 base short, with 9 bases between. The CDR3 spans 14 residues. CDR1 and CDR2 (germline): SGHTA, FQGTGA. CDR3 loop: CASSSLGGTDTQYF. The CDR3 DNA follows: TGTGCCAGCAGCTCACTCGGGGGCACAGATACGCAGTATTTT.

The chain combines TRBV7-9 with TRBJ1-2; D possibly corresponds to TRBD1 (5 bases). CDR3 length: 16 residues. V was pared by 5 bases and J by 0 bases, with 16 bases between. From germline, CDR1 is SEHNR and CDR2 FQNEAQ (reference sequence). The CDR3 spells CASSPGSPLTNYGYTF. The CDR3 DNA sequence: TGTGCCAGCAGCCCAGGGTCTCCCCTCACTAACTATGGCTACACCTTC.

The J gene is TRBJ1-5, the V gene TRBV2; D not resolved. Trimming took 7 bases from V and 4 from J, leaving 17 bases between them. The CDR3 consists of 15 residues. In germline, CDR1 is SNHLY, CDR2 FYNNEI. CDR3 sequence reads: CASTGEAVQNQPQHF. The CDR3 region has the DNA TGTGCCAGCACCGGGGAGGCAGTTCAAAATCAGCCCCAGCATTTT.

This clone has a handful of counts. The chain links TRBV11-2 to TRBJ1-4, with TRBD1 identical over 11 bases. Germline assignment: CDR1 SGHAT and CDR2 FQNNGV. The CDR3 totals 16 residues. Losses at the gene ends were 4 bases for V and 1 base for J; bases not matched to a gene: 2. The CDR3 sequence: CASSSGTGGTNEKLFF. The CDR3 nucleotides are TGTGCCAGCAGCTCCGGGACAGGGGGAACTAATGAAAAACTGTTTTTT.

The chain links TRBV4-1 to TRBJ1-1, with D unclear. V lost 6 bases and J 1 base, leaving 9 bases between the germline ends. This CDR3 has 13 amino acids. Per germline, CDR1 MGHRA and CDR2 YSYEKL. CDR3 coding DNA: TGCGCCAGCAGGGCCACAGCGAACACTGAAGCTTTCTTT. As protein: CASRATANTEAFF.

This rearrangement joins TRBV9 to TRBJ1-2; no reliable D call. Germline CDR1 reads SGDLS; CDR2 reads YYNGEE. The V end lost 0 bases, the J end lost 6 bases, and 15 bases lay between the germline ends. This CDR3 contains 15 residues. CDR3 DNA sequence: TGTGCCAGCAGCGTAGAGGAGACGGCCTTAAATGGCTACACCTTC. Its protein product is CASSVEETALNGYTF.

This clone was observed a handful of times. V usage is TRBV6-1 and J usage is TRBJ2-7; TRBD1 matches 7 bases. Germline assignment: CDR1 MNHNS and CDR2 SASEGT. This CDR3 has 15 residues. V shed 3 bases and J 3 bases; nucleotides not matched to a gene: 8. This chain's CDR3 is CASSESVGGIYEQYF. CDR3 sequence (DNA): TGTGCCAGCAGTGAGAGTGTAGGGGGCATCTACGAGCAGTACTTC.

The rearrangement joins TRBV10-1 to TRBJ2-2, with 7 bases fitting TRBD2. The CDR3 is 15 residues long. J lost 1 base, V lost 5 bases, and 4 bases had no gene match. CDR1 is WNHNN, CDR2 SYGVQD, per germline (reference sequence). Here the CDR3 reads CASSSGTMNTGELFF. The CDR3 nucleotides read TGCGCCAGCAGTTCTGGGACTATGAACACCGGGGAGCTGTTTTTT.

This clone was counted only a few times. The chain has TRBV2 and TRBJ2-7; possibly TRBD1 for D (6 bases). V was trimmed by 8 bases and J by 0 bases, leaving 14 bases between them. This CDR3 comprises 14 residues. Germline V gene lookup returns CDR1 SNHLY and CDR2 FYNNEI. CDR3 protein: CASVWTESSYEQYF. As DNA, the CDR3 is TGTGCCAGCGTCTGGACAGAGAGCTCCTACGAGCAGTACTTC.

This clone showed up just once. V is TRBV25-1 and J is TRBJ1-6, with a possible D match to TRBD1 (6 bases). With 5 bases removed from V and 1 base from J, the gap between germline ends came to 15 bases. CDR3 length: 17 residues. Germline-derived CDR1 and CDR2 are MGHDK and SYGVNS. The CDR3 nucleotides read TGTGCCAGCAGTTTAAACAGGGAGTCGTCCTATAATTCACCCCTCCACTTT. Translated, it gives CASSLNRESSYNSPLHF.

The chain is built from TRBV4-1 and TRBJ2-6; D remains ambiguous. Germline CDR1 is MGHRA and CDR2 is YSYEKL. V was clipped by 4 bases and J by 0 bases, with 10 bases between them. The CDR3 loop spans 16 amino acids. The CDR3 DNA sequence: TGCGCCAGCAGCCCCCACGTAGACTCTGGGGCCAACGTCCTGACTTTC. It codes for CASSPHVDSGANVLTF.

Here the CDR3 DNA reads TGTGCCAGCAGTGAAACGGGTGGAACTAATGAAAAACTGTTTTTT. Its translation: CASSETGGTNEKLFF. The rearrangement joins TRBV2 to TRBJ1-4; no clear D gene. V was clipped by 2 bases and J by 1 base, with 8 bases between them. The CDR3 covers 15 residues. Germline loops: CDR1 SNHLY, CDR2 FYNNEI.

CDR3 sequence reads: CASSLDRVGGNTIYF. The CDR3 DNA sequence: TGTGCCAGCAGCTTAGACAGGGTCGGTGGAAACACCATATATTTT. V is TRBV7-9 and J is TRBJ1-3, with a tentative D call TRBD1 (6 bases). CDR1 and CDR2 from the germline V gene are SEHNR and FQNEAQ (reference sequence). The CDR3 contains 15 residues. Trimming took 1 base from V and 3 from J, leaving 10 bases between them.

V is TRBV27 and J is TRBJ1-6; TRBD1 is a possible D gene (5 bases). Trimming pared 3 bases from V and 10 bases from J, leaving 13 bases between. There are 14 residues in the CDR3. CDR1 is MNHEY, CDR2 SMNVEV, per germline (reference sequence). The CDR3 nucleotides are TGTGCCAGCAGTTTGGCGTTGGGGGGATCACCCCTCCACTTT. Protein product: CASSLALGGSPLHF.

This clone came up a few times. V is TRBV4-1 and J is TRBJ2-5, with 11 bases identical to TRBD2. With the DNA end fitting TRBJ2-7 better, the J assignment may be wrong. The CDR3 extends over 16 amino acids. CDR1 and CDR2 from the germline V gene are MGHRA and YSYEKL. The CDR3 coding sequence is TGCGCCAGCAGCCACCAGGGACTAGCGGCGGCCTACGAGCAGTACTTC. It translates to CASSHQGLAAAYEQYF.

In nucleotides, the CDR3 is TGTGCCAGTAGTTTTTATAACACTGAAGCTTTCTTT. This sequence encodes CASSFYNTEAFF. The chain is built from TRBV19 and TRBJ1-1; D not certain. The CDR3 runs 12 residues. Germline CDR1 LNHDA, CDR2 SQIVND (reference sequence). V lost 5 bases, J lost 2 bases, and 6 bases lay in between.

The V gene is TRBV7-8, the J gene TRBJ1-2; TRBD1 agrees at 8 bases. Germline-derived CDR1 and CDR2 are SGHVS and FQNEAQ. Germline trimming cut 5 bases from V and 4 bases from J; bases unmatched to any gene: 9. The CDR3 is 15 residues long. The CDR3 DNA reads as TGTGCCAGCAGCCCGACCGGGACAGGATTCTATGGCTACACCTTC. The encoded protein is CASSPTGTGFYGYTF.

This CDR3 is CASSVGQGQETQYF. The CDR3 DNA reads as TGTGCCAGCAGTGTTGGGCAGGGCCAAGAGACCCAGTACTTC. The chain uses TRBV6-1 and TRBJ2-5; the D gene is possibly TRBD1 (5 bases). The CDR3 runs 14 residues. Trimming took off 4 bases at V and 1 base at J, with 10 bases between the two ends. Germline values: CDR1 MNHNS, CDR2 SASEGT.

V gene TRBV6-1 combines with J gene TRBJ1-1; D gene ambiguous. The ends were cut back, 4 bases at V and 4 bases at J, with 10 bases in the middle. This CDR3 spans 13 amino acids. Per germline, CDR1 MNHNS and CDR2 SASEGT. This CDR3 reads CASSVGEGTEAFF. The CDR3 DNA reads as TGTGCCAGCAGTGTCGGGGAAGGCACTGAAGCTTTCTTT.

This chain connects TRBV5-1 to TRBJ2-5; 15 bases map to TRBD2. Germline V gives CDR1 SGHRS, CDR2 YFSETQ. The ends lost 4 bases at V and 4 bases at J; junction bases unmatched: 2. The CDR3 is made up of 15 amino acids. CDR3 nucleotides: TGCGCCAGCAGCGGGACTAGCGGGGGGCGAGAGACCCAGTACTTC. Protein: CASSGTSGGRETQYF.

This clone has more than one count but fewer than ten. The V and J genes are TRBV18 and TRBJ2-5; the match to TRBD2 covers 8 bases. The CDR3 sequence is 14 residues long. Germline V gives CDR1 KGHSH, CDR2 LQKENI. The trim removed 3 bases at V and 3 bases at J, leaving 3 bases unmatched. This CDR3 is CASSPRSGEETQYF. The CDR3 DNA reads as TGTGCCAGCTCACCCCGTAGCGGGGAAGAGACCCAGTACTTC.

CDR3 bases: TGCGCCAGCGAACCTACTAGCGGGGCTGACACCGGGGAGCTGTTTTTT. Translated, it gives CASEPTSGADTGELFF. The chain combines TRBV5-1 with TRBJ2-2, with 10 bases matching TRBD2. Unmatched junction bases numbered 9, after V lost 7 bases and J lost 3 bases. CDR3 length: 16 residues. Germline V CDR1 and CDR2: SGHRS, YFSETQ.

The CDR3 here is CASRDGGATQETQYF. The CDR3 DNA reads as TGCGCCAGCAGGGACGGGGGGGCCACTCAAGAGACCCAGTACTTC. The chain is built from TRBV5-1 and TRBJ2-5; TRBD2 matches at 8 bases. The CDR3 consists of 15 residues. Unmatched junction bases numbered 8, after V lost 5 bases and J lost 2 bases. The germline V gene has CDR1 SGHRS and CDR2 YFSETQ.

The CDR3 sequence: CASSLSSIAGLTRYEQYF. The CDR3 nucleotides are TGTGCCAGCAGTTTATCTTCAATAGCGGGCCTCACCCGATACGAGCAGTACTTC. This chain connects TRBV28 to TRBJ2-7; 7 positions agree with TRBD2. The trim removed 1 base at V and 4 bases at J, leaving 16 bases unmatched. The CDR3 has 18 residues. The germline gives CDR1 MDHEN, CDR2 SYDVKM.